This T cell receptor beta chain stems from a study of OX40 agonist ivuxolimab in advanced cancers. Whole-study context: With ivuxolimab, an agonistic anti-OX40 (CD134) antibody, patients were treated. Checkpoint inhibitors had been given previously to roughly 36% of patients. Broader study findings: Not determined was the antigen specificity of the expanded peripheral T cells.

The assay was immunoSEQ multiplex PCR, and TCRdb's table has in-frame clones only and misses some. The sample comprises about 69,000 clones, approximately 90% of which are singletons, and roughly 14% rests with the top ten. This CDR3 comprises 16 residues. Germline CDR1 is WSHSY and CDR2 is SAAADI. V was pared by 3 bases and J by 7 bases, with 9 bases of the junction left unmatched. For this clone: Antigen: not known.

Patients had blood sampled at baseline and again on cycle 4 day 1 and cycle 7 day 1. The J gene is TRBJ2-7, the V gene TRBV10-2, with 13 bases identical to TRBD2. Sequences were derived from CD4+ or CD8+ T cells sorted from blood, sampled in a trial of the OX40 agonist ivuxolimab. The TCR was taken from an adult with an advanced solid tumor such as melanoma, head and neck, liver or kidney cancer. The CDR3 protein is CASSDQTSGRAKEQYF. The CDR3, as DNA: TGCGCCAGCAGTGACCAAACTAGCGGGAGGGCGAAAGAGCAGTACTTC.